Presented here are 21 T cell receptor beta chains from one specimen sequenced in a study of metastatic and nonmetastatic thyroid tumors. Patients were all untreated before their thyroid surgery. TCRdb re-called the PCR reads with MiXCR. This table holds about 15,000 clones, over 25% found once. Sequencing used tumor tissue. These receptors all stem from a male donor with papillary thyroid cancer or a benign thyroid nodule (not recorded which). Some clones in this sample may be carry-over from other donors' samples.

The chain couples TRBV18 to TRBJ2-1; a weak D match, TRBD2 (5 bases). In germline, CDR1 is KGHSH, CDR2 LQKENI. The CDR3 runs 15 residues. Trimming removed 4 bases at V and 6 bases at J, with 16 bases between. This chain's CDR3 is CASSRIEGVPNEQFF. As DNA, the CDR3 is TGTGCCAGCTCACGAATAGAGGGAGTACCCAATGAGCAGTTCTTC.

This clone rates as medium-sized. The CDR3 sequence: CASRATGGQYNEQFF. The CDR3 DNA follows: TGTGCCAGCAGAGCAACAGGGGGTCAATACAATGAGCAGTTCTTC. This rearrangement joins TRBV12-3 or TRBV12-4 to TRBJ2-1, with TRBD1 matching over 8 bases. This CDR3 is 15 amino acids long. Losses at the gene ends were 6 bases for V and 4 bases for J; bases not matched to a gene: 8.

This clone is termed medium-sized. The chain is built from TRBV6-1 and TRBJ1-3, with TRBD1 as a possible D gene (5 bases). Germline V gene lookup returns CDR1 MNHNS and CDR2 SASEGT. The V end was cut by 5 bases, the J end by 3 bases, with 11 bases between. This CDR3 region has 14 residues. This CDR3 is CASSHQGVGNTIYF. CDR3 coding DNA: TGTGCCAGCAGTCACCAAGGGGTTGGAAACACCATATATTTT.

V gene TRBV30 combines with J gene TRBJ2-7; the match to TRBD2 covers 7 bases. Looked up from germline, CDR1 is GTSNPN and CDR2 is SVGIG (reference sequence). The V gene end was trimmed by 1 base and the J gene end by 3 bases; junction bases not matched to a gene: 6. The CDR3 is made up of 14 amino acids. In DNA, the CDR3 is TGTGCCTGGAGTGCTAGAGCGGGGTTCTACGAGCAGTACTTC. Translating gives CAWSARAGFYEQYF. Variable domain in full (rest from reference TRBV30 and TRBJ2-7): SQTIHQWPATLVQPVGSPLSLECTVEGTSNPNLYWYRQAAGRGLQLLFYSVGIGQISSEVPQNLSASRPQDRQFILSSKKLLLSDSGFYLCAWSARAGFYEQYFGPGTRLTVT.

Notes on this clone: The missing conserved phenylalanine or tryptophan at the end of this CDR3 makes a read error likely. The J gene is TRBJ2-1, the V gene TRBV28; TRBD2 agrees at 7 bases. This CDR3 has 15 residues. From germline, CDR1 is MDHEN and CDR2 SYDVKM. J was trimmed by 6 bases and V by 8 bases; bases with no gene match: 13. The CDR3 DNA reads TGTGCCAGCGGGGGGGGGACCGCCACGGCCAATGAGCAGTTCTTA. As protein: CASGGGTATANEQFL.

The CDR3 reads CASSPGGPSPLHF. In DNA form, the CDR3 reads TGCGCCAGCAGTCCAGGGGGGCCCTCACCCCTCCACTTT. The chain carries TRBV5-1 and TRBJ1-6; 7 nucleotides agree with TRBD1. From germline, CDR1 is SGHRS and CDR2 YFSETQ. This CDR3 has 13 amino acids. The V segment lost 5 bases and the J segment 10 bases; nucleotides outside the gene matches: 6.

The sample holds a few counts of this clone. This chain connects TRBV28 to TRBJ2-7, with TRBD1 matching over 9 bases. Trimming removed 6 bases from V and 3 bases from J; junction bases left unmatched: 21. The CDR3 is made up of 19 amino acids. CDR1 and CDR2 from the germline V gene are MDHEN and SYDVKM. CDR3 sequence reads: CASSSLYEMGQGRGYEQYF. The CDR3 nucleotides are TGTGCCAGCAGCTCCCTCTATGAGATGGGACAGGGAAGAGGCTACGAGCAGTACTTC.

This clone occurred many times. Other DNA variants within this sample encode the same CDR3. The genes are TRBV20-1 and TRBJ2-7; D is perhaps TRBD1 (5 bases). The CDR3 sequence is 15 residues long. V shed 1 base and J shed 1 base, with 14 bases lying between them. Germline lookup yields CDR1 DFQATT and CDR2 SNEGSKA (reference sequence). CDR3 DNA sequence: TGCAGTGCTAGAGGGGGCCAGGCCATATCCTACGAGCAGTACTTC. Amino acid sequence: CSARGGQAISYEQYF.

V usage is TRBV6-1 and J usage is TRBJ2-5; unclear D gene. Looked up from germline, CDR1 is MNHNS and CDR2 is SASEGT. CDR3 length equals 13 residues. With 11 bases removed from V and 7 bases from J, the gap between germline ends came to 20 bases. This chain's CDR3 is CALQSTGGGTQYF. In DNA form, the CDR3 reads TGTGCCCTACAGAGTACGGGTGGTGGGACCCAGTACTTC.

This CDR3 is CASSYRRTSRGPHNEQFF. For the CDR3, the DNA is TGTGCCAGCAGCTACCGTCGGACTAGCAGGGGACCCCACAATGAGCAGTTCTTC. The chain couples TRBV6-2 or TRBV6-3 to TRBJ2-1, with 8 bases lining up with TRBD2. The CDR3 runs 18 residues. V was clipped by 6 bases and J by 5 bases; unmatched bases: 18. CDR1 and CDR2 from the germline V gene are MNHEY and SVGEGT.

This clone has a count of ten or more. In nucleotides, the CDR3 is TGTGCCAGCAGTCTTGACGGACCCTTAGACATTCAGTACTTC. It is translated as CASSLDGPLDIQYF. The gene calls are TRBV12-3 or TRBV12-4 and TRBJ2-4; no firm D call. Trimming removed 5 bases from V and 8 bases from J, with 16 bases in between. This CDR3 has 14 residues.

This clone is medium-sized (0.01 to 0.1%) by share. The V and J genes are TRBV19 and TRBJ2-7; 8 bases match TRBD2. V lost 8 bases to trimming and J lost 2 bases; unmatched junction nucleotides: 11. The CDR3 is 15 amino acids. Germline V lookup: CDR1 LNHDA, CDR2 SQIVND (reference sequence). CDR3 residues: CASASGGARAYEQYF. The CDR3 region has the DNA TGTGCCAGTGCCTCGGGGGGGGCGAGAGCCTACGAGCAGTACTTC.

This clone was counted between two and nine times. One junction end disagrees with the germline gene, perhaps due to a read error. The rearrangement uses TRBV6-1 and TRBJ1-6, with D maybe TRBD1 (5 bases). The germline CDR1 and CDR2 sequences are MNHNS and SASEGT. The length of the CDR3 is 14 residues. DNA for the CDR3: TGTGCCAGTAGTGAAGCGGGGGATAATTCACCCCTCCACTTT. It is translated as CASSEAGDNSPLHF.

V and J are TRBV2 and TRBJ2-1; weak D call: TRBD1 (5 bases). The CDR3 is 15 amino acids. CDR1 is SNHLY and CDR2 is FYNNEI in the germline V gene. Trimming pared 1 base from V and 7 bases from J, leaving 14 bases between. This CDR3 reads CASSEGYARGNEQFF. CDR3 DNA: TGTGCCAGCAGTGAAGGGTACGCTAGGGGAAATGAGCAGTTCTTC.

The chain links TRBV2 to TRBJ1-2; no definite D call. The V end was cut by 0 bases, the J end by 8 bases, with 13 bases between. Germline V gene sequence: CDR1 SNHLY, CDR2 FYNNEI. CDR3 length: 14 amino acids. The CDR3 here is CASSEATFAGGYTF. The CDR3 nucleotides are TGTGCCAGCAGTGAAGCGACCTTCGCCGGCGGCTACACCTTC.

This clone has more than one count but fewer than ten. The J gene is TRBJ2-1, the V gene TRBV6-2 or TRBV6-3; D is unclear. V dropped 6 bases and J dropped 4 bases, with 10 bases sitting between them. This CDR3 is 13 amino acids long. The germline V gene has CDR1 MNHEY and CDR2 SVGEGT. The CDR3 loop reads CASRQLVYNEQFF. In DNA form, the CDR3 reads TGTGCCAGCAGGCAGCTCGTTTACAATGAGCAGTTCTTC.

The genes are TRBV24-1 and TRBJ1-2, with D possibly TRBD1 on 5 matching bases. V was cut by 7 bases and J by 13 bases, with 21 bases left in between. This CDR3 contains 13 residues. Germline CDR1 KGHDR, CDR2 SFDVKD. CDR3 loop: CATRPGLGSVATF. CDR3 DNA: TGTGCCACCAGACCGGGACTGGGATCTGTTGCCACCTTC.

This clone was observed a handful of times. The chain recombines TRBV15 with TRBJ2-7, with 9 bases lining up with TRBD1. Germline V lookup: CDR1 LNHNV, CDR2 YYDKDF (reference sequence). J lost 3 bases, V lost 0 bases, and 6 bases had no gene match. The CDR3 contains 16 residues. CDR3 protein: CATSRDRTGAGYEQYF. The CDR3, as DNA: TGTGCCACCAGCAGAGATCGGACAGGGGCGGGCTACGAGCAGTACTTC.

The CDR3 sequence is CASSPLGARDTQYF. CDR3 DNA: TGCGCCAGCAGCCCCCTGGGGGCAAGAGATACGCAGTATTTT. The chain employs TRBV5-1 and TRBJ2-3; possibly TRBD1 for D (6 bases). Germline values: CDR1 SGHRS, CDR2 YFSETQ. The V end lost 4 bases, the J end lost 5 bases, and 14 bases lay between the germline ends. The CDR3 is 14 amino acids.

This clone was seen ten or more times. CDR3 nucleotide sequence: TGTGCCAGCAGTTCCAGGGGGGTAGCTTTCTTT. This translates into CASSSRGVAFF. The V call is TRBV12-3 or TRBV12-4, the J call TRBJ1-1, with 7 bases fitting TRBD1. The V gene end was trimmed by 4 bases and the J gene end by 10 bases; junction bases not matched to a gene: 3. The CDR3 sequence is 11 residues long.

The chain links TRBV5-1 to TRBJ2-3; perhaps TRBD2 as D (6 bases). The CDR3 sequence is 14 residues long. Looked up from germline, CDR1 is SGHRS and CDR2 is YFSETQ. V shed 0 bases and J shed 2 bases, with 7 bases lying between them. CDR3 in amino acids: CASSLGTTTDTQYF. The CDR3 DNA follows: TGCGCCAGCAGCTTGGGGACTACCACAGATACGCAGTATTTT.